These 29 T cell receptor beta chains originate from one sample sequenced in a study of blood T cell repertoires in COVID-19. Libraries were prepared by immunoSEQ multiplex PCR; TCRdb keeps only in-frame clonotypes and omits some of them. The sample comprises 200,000 to 300,000 clones, more than 85% of which are singletons, and approximately 2.6% rests with the top ten. Sequencing was performed on peripheral blood. All receptors derive from a person aged 18 to 35 with COVID-19, enrolled during active disease.

This clone was recorded once. This chain connects TRBV4-1 to TRBJ2-2; 7 bases match TRBD2. Germline V lookup: CDR1 MGHRA, CDR2 YSYEKL. CDR3 length equals 16 residues. V shed 0 bases and J 3 bases; nucleotides not matched to a gene: 4. This CDR3 reads CASSQDSAGDTGELFF. DNA of the CDR3: TGCGCCAGCAGCCAAGATTCTGCGGGAGACACCGGGGAGCTGTTTTTT.

V usage is TRBV30 and J usage is TRBJ1-6; 9 bases align to TRBD1. Germline CDR1 and CDR2: GTSNPN and SVGIG (reference sequence). With V trimmed by 0 bases and J by 9 bases, 3 bases remained unmatched. The CDR3 length is 14 residues. The CDR3 here is CAWSVRDRASPLHF. In DNA, the CDR3 is TGTGCCTGGAGTGTTAGGGACAGGGCTTCACCCCTCCACTTT.

The V call is TRBV4-2, the J call TRBJ1-5, with 9 bases fitting TRBD1. J was trimmed by 5 bases and V by 5 bases; bases with no gene match: 10. Germline lookup yields CDR1 LGHNA and CDR2 YNFKEQ. CDR3 length: 16 amino acids. The CDR3 loop reads CASSTQGRQGDQPQHF. For the CDR3, the DNA is TGTGCCAGCAGCACCCAGGGGAGACAGGGGGATCAGCCCCAGCATTTT.

The chain employs TRBV10-2 and TRBJ1-1; TRBD1 is a possible D gene (6 bases). V was cut by 6 bases and J by 5 bases, with 19 bases left in between. The CDR3 spans 15 residues. Looked up from germline, CDR1 is WSHSY and CDR2 is SAAADI. For the CDR3, the DNA is TGCGCCAGCAGGCCCAAGGACAGCCGGAGGACTGAAGCTTTCTTT. It encodes CASRPKDSRRTEAFF.

The chain joins TRBV19 to TRBJ1-1; no clear D. Trimming removed 3 bases from V and 1 base from J, with 6 bases in between. Germline loops: CDR1 LNHDA, CDR2 SQIVND (reference sequence). The CDR3 is 13 residues long. CDR3 nucleotides: TGTGCCAGTAGTATCACACGGAACACTGAAGCTTTCTTT. Residues: CASSITRNTEAFF.

This clone was observed once. The V and J genes are TRBV4-2 and TRBJ2-7; D gene uncertain. There are 12 residues in the CDR3. The germline gives CDR1 LGHNA, CDR2 YNFKEQ. The V gene lost 0 bases and the J gene lost 6 bases, with 6 bases spanning the gap. The CDR3 coding sequence is TGTGCCAGCAGCCAAGACGGTGGCGAGCAGTACTTC. This encodes CASSQDGGEQYF.

Only one count was recorded for this clone. The chain joins TRBV7-6 to TRBJ1-1; D is unresolved. The CDR3 totals 14 residues. Per the germline V gene, CDR1 is SGHVS and CDR2 is FNYEAQ. V lost 5 bases and J 4 bases, leaving 14 bases between the germline ends. The CDR3 sequence is CASSRVSAGTEAFF. The CDR3 DNA follows: TGTGCCAGCAGCCGAGTTAGCGCGGGCACTGAAGCTTTCTTT. The full variable domain, its missing parts supplied by reference TRBV7-6 and TRBJ1-1, is GAGVSQSPRYKVTKRGQDVALRCDPISGHVSLYWYRQALGQGPEFLTYFNYEAQQDKSGLPNDRFSAERPEGSISTLTIQRTEQRDSAMYRCASSRVSAGTEAFFGQGTRLTVV.

This CDR3 reads CASSTDSKNSPLHF. Here the CDR3 DNA reads TGTGCCAGCTCAACGGACTCAAAAAATTCACCCCTCCACTTT. This chain links TRBV18 with TRBJ1-6; D is uncertain. The CDR3 contains 14 residues. V lost 5 bases and J lost 7, with 12 bases in between. The V gene's germline CDR1 is KGHSH and CDR2 LQKENI.

This clone appeared a few times. The genes are TRBV5-1 and TRBJ1-2; 9 nucleotides line up with TRBD1. Looked up from germline, CDR1 is SGHRS and CDR2 is YFSETQ. Trimming at V came to 3 bases and at J to 8 bases, leaving 5 bases not matched to a gene. CDR3 length: 13 amino acids. CDR3 nucleotides: TGCGCCAGCAGCTCACAGGGGGCGGACGGCTACACCTTC. It encodes CASSSQGADGYTF.

The chain links TRBV5-3 to TRBJ1-5; D possibly corresponds to TRBD1 (6 bases). TRBV5-3 qualifies as an ORF whose function is uncertain. With 5 bases removed from V and 5 bases from J, the gap between germline ends came to 14 bases. The length of the CDR3 is 14 residues. CDR3 DNA: TGTGCCAGAAGTAAGACAGGAACCTATCAGCCCCAGCATTTT. It translates to CARSKTGTYQPQHF.

The gene calls are TRBV9 and TRBJ1-1; 9 bases are a match to TRBD1. The ends lost 3 bases at V and 0 bases at J; junction bases unmatched: 6. The CDR3 has 16 residues. The germline CDR1 and CDR2 sequences are SGDLS and YYNGEE. The DNA for the CDR3 is TGTGCCAGCAGCGCCGGGACAGGGATTTTGAACACTGAAGCTTTCTTT. Translating gives CASSAGTGILNTEAFF.

This rearrangement joins TRBV10-3 to TRBJ1-2; 10 bases align to TRBD1. The length of the CDR3 is 13 residues. V lost 10 bases and J lost 7; bases outside the gene matches: 9. Germline values: CDR1 ENHRY, CDR2 SYGVKD. For the CDR3, the DNA is TGTGCCAATTCACCGGGACAGGGGTCTGGCTACACCTTC. Translation gives CANSPGQGSGYTF.

The chain recombines TRBV5-1 with TRBJ2-5, with 15 bases fitting TRBD2. Per the germline V gene, CDR1 is SGHRS and CDR2 is YFSETQ. V dropped 5 bases and J dropped 4; count of bases not matched to a gene: 3. The CDR3 is 15 amino acids. The DNA of the CDR3 is TGCGCCAGCAGTTCGGGACTAGCGGGGGGAGAGACCCAGTACTTC. Translated: CASSSGLAGGETQYF.

CDR3 nucleotide sequence: TGTGCCAGCAGCTCGGCCGGGACAGACTACAATGAGCAGTTCTTC. This codes for CASSSAGTDYNEQFF. This chain uses TRBV5-4 with TRBJ2-1; TRBD1 aligns across 7 bases. V dropped 3 bases and J dropped 3; count of bases not matched to a gene: 6. Germline CDR1 is SGHNT and CDR2 is YYREEE (reference sequence). There are 15 residues in the CDR3.

The V call is TRBV27, the J call TRBJ1-1; D is ambiguous. This CDR3 spans 15 amino acids. Trimming stripped 8 bases from V and 0 bases from J, with 16 bases between. Germline values: CDR1 MNHEY, CDR2 SMNVEV (reference sequence). CDR3 protein: CASALFGIMNTEAFF. The CDR3 DNA reads as TGTGCCAGCGCCCTTTTCGGTATTATGAACACTGAAGCTTTCTTT.

The chain employs TRBV5-6 and TRBJ2-7; 13 nucleotides line up with TRBD2. The V segment lost 0 bases and the J segment 6 bases; nucleotides outside the gene matches: 0. Germline loops: CDR1 SGHDT, CDR2 YYEEEE. The CDR3 consists of 14 residues. This CDR3 is CASSLGLAGGEQYF. The CDR3 bases are TGTGCCAGCAGCTTGGGACTAGCGGGGGGCGAGCAGTACTTC.

The gene calls are TRBV6-6 and TRBJ2-7; D perhaps matches TRBD2 (5 bases). The CDR3 length is 16 residues. The germline CDR1 and CDR2 sequences are MNHNY and SVGAGI (reference sequence). V was shortened by 5 bases and J by 3 bases, with 20 bases between the two germline ends. DNA of the CDR3: TGTGCCAGCAGTCAACCCTCGGTCGCCCGGGACTACGAGCAGTACTTC. Translating gives CASSQPSVARDYEQYF.

This clone was seen a handful of times. V and J are TRBV6-1 and TRBJ1-5, with 11 bases that match TRBD1. The V segment lost 3 bases and the J segment 7 bases; nucleotides outside the gene matches: 5. Germline V gene sequence: CDR1 MNHNS, CDR2 SASEGT. The CDR3 is made up of 15 amino acids. Here the CDR3 DNA reads TGTGCCAGCAGTGATCCGGGACAGGGGGGACAGCCCCAGCATTTT. This encodes CASSDPGQGGQPQHF.

V and J are TRBV10-3 and TRBJ1-3; the D gene is possibly TRBD1 (5 bases). The CDR3 loop spans 13 amino acids. CDR1 is ENHRY and CDR2 is SYGVKD in the germline V gene. V was shortened by 8 bases and J by 0 bases, with 8 bases between the two germline ends. As DNA, the CDR3 is TGTGCCATCGTGGACAACTCTGGAAACACCATATATTTT. As protein: CAIVDNSGNTIYF.

The J gene is TRBJ2-1, the V gene TRBV7-2; D may be TRBD2 (6 bases). This CDR3 has 13 residues. Trimming removed 2 bases from V and 8 bases from J, with 10 bases in between. Germline V gene lookup returns CDR1 SGHTA and CDR2 FQGNSA. The CDR3 DNA is TGTGCCAGCAGCTTATGGAGGGGAGATGAGCAGTTCTTC. Its translation is CASSLWRGDEQFF.

This chain uses TRBV13 with TRBJ2-7; 8 bases line up with TRBD2. V shed 7 bases and J 8 bases; nucleotides not matched to a gene: 31. There are 20 residues in the CDR3. Germline V gene lookup returns CDR1 PRHDT and CDR2 FYEKMQ (reference sequence). The CDR3 reads CASTRITGYSGSGAPTQQYF. The DNA of the CDR3 is TGTGCCAGCACCAGAATAACAGGGTACAGCGGGAGTGGGGCTCCTACGCAGCAGTACTTC.

The chain recombines TRBV2 with TRBJ2-1; TRBD2 aligns across 10 bases. The germline V gene encodes CDR1 SNHLY and CDR2 FYNNEI. CDR3 size: 14 residues. Trimming took 4 bases from V and 9 from J; bases not matched to a gene: 6. The CDR3 reads CASSGGLAYSEQFF. CDR3 nucleotide sequence: TGTGCCAGCAGTGGGGGACTAGCGTATAGTGAGCAGTTCTTC. Full variable domain (rest looked up from reference TRBV2 and TRBJ2-1): EPEVTQTPSHQVTQMGQEVILRCVPISNHLYFYWYRQILGQKVEFLVSFYNNEISEKSEIFDDQFSVERPDGSNFTLKIRSTKLEDSAMYFCASSGGLAYSEQFFGPGTRLTVL.

The chain links TRBV21-1 to TRBJ2-5; the table calls TRBD1, which could not be checked here. TRBV21-1 is tagged as a pseudogene. The length of the CDR3 is 14 residues. CDR3 coding DNA: TGTGCCAGCAGCAGACAGGGACTCCAAGAGACCCAGTACTTC. Protein sequence: CASSRQGLQETQYF.

V is TRBV28 and J is TRBJ2-7, with D unclear. The germline gives CDR1 MDHEN, CDR2 SYDVKM. The CDR3 is 12 amino acids. V lost 4 bases, J lost 6 bases, and 10 bases lay in between. The DNA for the CDR3 is TGTGCCAGCAGTTCCTTGGCTCCCGAGCAGTACTTC. Its protein is CASSSLAPEQYF. Combining the CDR3 with reference TRBV28 and TRBJ2-7 gives the whole variable domain DVKVTQSSRYLVKRTGEKVFLECVQDMDHENMFWYRQDPGLGLRLIYFSYDVKMKEKGDIPEGYSVSREKKERFSLILESASTNQTSMYLCASSSLAPEQYFGPGTRLTVT.

The V call is TRBV13, the J call TRBJ1-2, with TRBD1 matching 10 bases. V was pared by 5 bases and J by 2 bases, with 8 bases of the junction left unmatched. The length of the CDR3 is 16 residues. Germline CDR1 and CDR2: PRHDT and FYEKMQ (reference sequence). The CDR3 protein is CASSAQRDRGNYGYTF. CDR3 nucleotides: TGTGCCAGCAGCGCCCAGCGGGACAGGGGCAACTATGGCTACACCTTC.

The chain employs TRBV4-2 and TRBJ2-7, with D tentatively TRBD1 (6 bases). Trimming cost V 5 bases and J 0 bases, with 8 bases left between them. CDR3 size: 13 residues. Looked up from germline, CDR1 is LGHNA and CDR2 is YNFKEQ. CDR3 loop: CASSVDSSYEQYF. DNA for the CDR3: TGTGCCAGCAGCGTGGACAGCTCCTACGAGCAGTACTTC.

The J gene is TRBJ2-1, the V gene TRBV29-1; D remains unclear. This CDR3 region has 14 residues. V dropped 1 base and J dropped 0 bases, with 7 bases sitting between them. Germline assignment: CDR1 SQVTM and CDR2 ANQGSEA. The CDR3 nucleotides read TGCAGCGTTGAAGCGCTATTCTCCTACAATGAGCAGTTCTTC. Translated: CSVEALFSYNEQFF.

The J gene is TRBJ1-6, the V gene TRBV6-5; possible D gene TRBD1, 6 bases. From germline, CDR1 is MNHEY and CDR2 SVGAGI. Trimming removed 2 bases at V and 9 bases at J, with 14 bases between. The CDR3 contains 15 residues. Here the CDR3 reads CASSYEGGRGSPLHF. For the CDR3, the DNA is TGTGCCAGCAGTTACGAGGGGGGGAGGGGTTCACCCCTCCACTTT.

The chain recombines TRBV2 with TRBJ2-3; 12 bases are a match to TRBD2. Germline-derived CDR1 and CDR2 are SNHLY and FYNNEI. The CDR3 totals 15 residues. V was clipped by 7 bases and J by 4 bases; unmatched bases: 6. The CDR3 DNA follows: TGTGCCAGCACGCCGACTAGCGGGAGTCCAGATACGCAGTATTTT. This translates into CASTPTSGSPDTQYF.